The 9 T cell receptor beta chains in this list originate from one sample, sequenced in a study of T cells in Graves' hyperthyroidism and ophthalmopathy. Amplification of TCR beta CDR3 regions was performed using RNA transcripts as template. The study used the HTBI primer set for a first-round RT-PCR of the TCR CDR3. TCRdb fed the multiplex PCR reads into MiXCR, producing one record per CDR3 protein. The sample has roughly 420,000 distinct CDR3 sequences; around 13% are singletons. The sequenced sample consisted of blood. The receptors were gathered from a woman younger than 35 with Graves' hyperthyroidism.

This clonotype was detected many times. V and J are TRBV28 and TRBJ1-4, with D maybe TRBD1 (5 bases). The V gene lost 4 bases and the J gene lost 3 bases, with 15 bases spanning the gap. CDR1 is MDHEN, CDR2 SYDVKM, per germline. CDR3 size: 16 residues. In DNA form, the CDR3 reads TGTGCCAGCAGTTCTTCATTCGGGGCTGCTAATGAAAAACTGTTTTTT. Amino acid sequence: CASSSSFGAANEKLFF.

Ten or more counts support this clonotype. The V and J genes are TRBV6-2 or TRBV6-3 and TRBJ2-7; possibly TRBD2 for D (6 bases). The ends were cut back, 2 bases at V and 6 bases at J, with 8 bases in the middle. This CDR3 contains 12 residues. Germline V gene sequence: CDR1 MNHEY, CDR2 SVGEGT. The CDR3 coding sequence is TGTGCCAGCAGTTACACGGGAGTCGAGCAGTACTTC. This sequence encodes CASSYTGVEQYF.

J is TRBJ2-7 and V is TRBV11-2, with D perhaps TRBD1 or TRBD2 (5 bases each). The CDR3 is made up of 14 amino acids. The germline V and J ends were trimmed by 5 bases and 5 bases, with 16 bases remaining between them. Germline V gene lookup returns CDR1 SGHAT and CDR2 FQNNGV. Here the CDR3 DNA reads TGTGCCAGCAGCGACGGGACGGGTTACGACGAGCAGTACTTC. Residues: CASSDGTGYDEQYF.

This clonotype was found many times. The V call is TRBV29-1, the J call TRBJ1-1, with D uncertain. The CDR3 is 11 residues long. V lost 7 bases to trimming and J lost 0 bases, with 6 bases between them. Germline-derived CDR1 and CDR2 are SQVTM and ANQGSEA. The CDR3 DNA follows: TGCAGCGCTGTGATGAACACTGAAGCTTTCTTT. It specifies CSAVMNTEAFF.

As for this clonotype: A read error may produce the germline difference seen at one junction end. The chain joins TRBV7-8 to TRBJ1-5; tentatively, D is TRBD1 (6 bases). The CDR3 is made up of 16 amino acids. Germline V gene lookup returns CDR1 SGHVS and CDR2 FQNEAQ. Written as DNA, the CDR3 is TGTACCAGCAGCTTCAACAGGGAGGGGGGCAATCAGCCCCAGCATTTT. Translation gives CTSSFNREGGNQPQHF.

This clonotype was recorded at least ten times. This chain links TRBV2 with TRBJ2-1; D is ambiguous. Trimming left V 6 bases short and J 5 bases short, with 8 bases between. The CDR3 is 12 residues long. Germline CDR1 reads SNHLY; CDR2 reads FYNNEI. CDR3 DNA sequence: TGTGCCAGCAGCCGACGGGACAATGAGCAGTTCTTC. Translation: CASSRRDNEQFF.

The rearrangement joins TRBV10-3 to TRBJ1-1; D might be TRBD1 (5 bases). Per germline, CDR1 ENHRY and CDR2 SYGVKD. CDR3 length: 14 residues. Trimming cost V 0 bases and J 7 bases, with 12 bases left between them. The CDR3 is CAISESEGLSEAFF. Written as DNA, the CDR3 is TGTGCCATCAGTGAGTCGGAGGGGCTTAGTGAAGCTTTCTTT.

This clonotype appeared many times. This chain connects TRBV12-3 or TRBV12-4 to TRBJ1-5, with 7 bases aligning to TRBD1. CDR3 length equals 12 residues. The V and J ends lost 4 bases and 7 bases, in that order; junction bases with no gene match: 1. The CDR3 region has the DNA TGTGCCAGCAGTTACAGGGGACAGCCCCAGCATTTT. It specifies CASSYRGQPQHF.

The count of this clonotype is one. The V gene is TRBV5-4, the J gene TRBJ2-5; D ambiguous. The V gene's germline CDR1 is SGHNT and CDR2 YYREEE (reference sequence). Trimming pared 0 bases from V and 5 bases from J, leaving 11 bases between. This CDR3 is 14 amino acids long. The CDR3 DNA is TGTGCCAGCAGCTTGGTTCAGGATCCGGAGACCCAGTACTTC. The encoded protein is CASSLVQDPETQYF.